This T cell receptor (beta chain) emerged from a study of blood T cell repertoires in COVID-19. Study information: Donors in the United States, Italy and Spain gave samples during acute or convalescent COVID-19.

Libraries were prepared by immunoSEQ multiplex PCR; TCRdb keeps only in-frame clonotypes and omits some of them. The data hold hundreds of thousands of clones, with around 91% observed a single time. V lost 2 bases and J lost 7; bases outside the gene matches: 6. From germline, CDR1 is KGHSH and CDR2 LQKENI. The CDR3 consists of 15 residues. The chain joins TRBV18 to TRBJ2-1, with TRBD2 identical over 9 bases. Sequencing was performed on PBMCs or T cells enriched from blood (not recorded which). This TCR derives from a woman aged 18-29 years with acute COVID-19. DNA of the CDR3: TGTGCCAGCTCACCAAGACTAGCGGAGGGGAATGAGCAGTTCTTC. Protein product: CASSPRLAEGNEQFF.